These T cell receptor beta chains were read from a single sample in a study of T-cell reconstitution after alpha-beta-depleted transplantation in children. TCRdb used MiXCR to reprocess the PCR reads, holding one entry per CDR3 protein. The table has over 100,000 distinct CDR3 sequences, around 7.8% seen once. Sequencing was performed on PBMCs, taken before TCRalphabeta/CD19-depleted stem cell transplant. Receptors were obtained from a boy between 2 and 15 years old with acute lymphoblastic leukemia, due to receive a stem cell transplant. Both conserved end residues are part of each CDR3. The D gene is left open where the match is weak. For some rows the clone size is stated as once, few or many, or as a class when expanded; others skip it.

v_call	j_call	d_call	clone_size	cdr3_aa	cdr3_nt
TRBV20-1	TRBJ1-5	TRBD1	many	CSARVPGQGALNQPQHF	TGCAGTGCTAGAGTCCCGGGACAGGGGGCCCTCAATCAGCCCCAGCATTTT
TRBV7-6	TRBJ2-7	NA	many	CASSRGTLGGGRLYEQYF	TGTGCCAGCAGCCGTGGAACGTTAGGGGGAGGTAGGCTCTACGAGCAGTACTTC
TRBV5-1	TRBJ2-3	NA	many	CASSLSGDTQYF	TGCGCCAGCAGCTTGAGCGGAGATACGCAGTATTTT
TRBV20-1	TRBJ2-1	TRBD2	NA	CCAAGTSGGFNNEQFF	TGCTGTGCTGCCGGGACTAGCGGGGGGTTCAACAATGAGCAGTTCTTC
TRBV29-1	TRBJ2-3	NA	many	CSYNEVNTDTQYF	TGCAGTTACAACGAGGTCAACACAGATACGCAGTATTTT
TRBV7-3	TRBJ2-3	NA	many	CASSLDVPDTQYF	TGTGCCAGCAGCTTGGACGTGCCAGATACGCAGTATTTT
TRBV7-9	TRBJ2-1	NA	many	CASSFSPSPREQFF	TGTGCCAGCAGCTTTAGTCCATCGCCGCGGGAGCAGTTCTTC
TRBV3-1	TRBJ1-4	NA	NA	CASSPTGGNEKLFF	TGTGCCAGCAGCCCTACCGGGGGCAATGAAAAACTGTTTTTT
TRBV28	TRBJ1-2	NA	many	CASTSRVDGYTF	TGTGCCAGCACTTCCAGGGTGGATGGCTACACCTTC
TRBV6-5	TRBJ2-7	NA	few	CASSYLGDGEQYF	TGTGCCAGCAGTTACCTGGGGGATGGCGAGCAGTACTTC
TRBV28	TRBJ2-7	NA	many	CASSSYTGKSSYEQYF	TGTGCCAGCAGTTCATACACAGGGAAGAGCTCCTACGAGCAGTACTTC
TRBV7-2	TRBJ2-1	NA	many	CASSKTVPSYNEQFF	TGTGCCAGCAGCAAAACTGTTCCCTCCTACAATGAGCAGTTCTTC
TRBV4-1	TRBJ2-1	NA	NA	CASSQAGKAYNEQFF	TGCGCCAGCAGCCAAGCAGGGAAAGCCTACAATGAGCAGTTCTTC
TRBV6-2/TRBV6-3	TRBJ2-2	NA	many	CASSPSALANTGELFF	TGTGCCAGCAGCCCCTCAGCGCTCGCGAACACCGGGGAGCTGTTTTTT
TRBV20-1	TRBJ2-7	NA	few	CSARDVEGVYEQYF	TGCAGTGCTAGAGATGTCGAGGGGGTGTACGAGCAGTACTTC
TRBV20-1	TRBJ2-1	TRBD2	NA	CCARDLVVRPSGGNNEQFF	TGCTGTGCTAGAGATTTGGTTGTTCGGCCTAGCGGGGGGAACAATGAGCAGTTCTTC
TRBV2	TRBJ1-4	TRBD1	NA	CASRSRDRVFF	TGTGCCAGCAGATCCCGGGACAGAGTGTTTTTT
TRBV9	TRBJ2-6	NA	few	CASSADRPSGANVLTF	TGTGCCAGCAGCGCAGACAGGCCGTCTGGGGCCAACGTCCTGACTTTC
TRBV4-1	TRBJ2-7	TRBD2	NA	CASSQATSASYEQYF	TGCGCCAGCAGCCAGGCCACTAGCGCTTCCTACGAGCAGTACTTC
TRBV9	TRBJ1-1	NA	many	CASSVEADSLIPTEAFF	TGTGCCAGCAGCGTAGAAGCGGACTCCTTAATCCCCACTGAAGCTTTCTTT
TRBV12-3/TRBV12-4	TRBJ2-1	TRBD2	many	CASSSTLGREYNEQFF	TGTGCCAGCAGTTCAACCCTGGGGAGGGAATACAATGAGCAGTTCTTC
TRBV4-1	TRBJ2-5	NA	NA	CASSQDLRGPSGTQYF	TGCGCCAGCAGCCAAGATTTACGGGGGCCCTCGGGGACCCAGTACTTC
TRBV4-1	TRBJ2-6	NA	few	CASSHGPAYSGANVLTF	TGCGCCAGCAGCCACGGACCCGCCTACTCTGGGGCCAACGTCCTGACTTTC
TRBV2	TRBJ2-3	TRBD1	NA	CASNLDRVTDTQYF	TGTGCCAGCAACCTGGACAGGGTCACAGATACGCAGTATTTT
TRBV3-1	TRBJ2-5	NA	many	CASSRRTKQETQYF	TGTGCCAGCAGCCGCCGGACTAAACAAGAGACCCAGTACTTC
TRBV10-2	TRBJ2-2	NA	many	CASSDEGHGELFF	TGCGCCAGCAGTGACGAGGGGCACGGGGAGCTGTTTTTT
TRBV7-6	TRBJ1-3	NA	many	CASSLAGSGPGNTIYF	TGTGCCAGCAGCTTAGCCGGGTCAGGGCCTGGAAACACCATATATTTT
TRBV3-1	TRBJ1-4	NA	NA	CASSQGRQGSEKLFF	TGTGCCAGCAGCCAAGGGAGGCAGGGAAGTGAAAAACTGTTTTTT
TRBV12-3/TRBV12-4	TRBJ1-3	NA	many	CASSLKFGSSGNTIYF	TGTGCCAGCAGTTTGAAGTTCGGTTCCTCTGGAAACACCATATATTTT
TRBV9	TRBJ2-5	NA	many	CASSVAGRETQYF	TGTGCCAGCAGCGTAGCTGGGCGGGAGACCCAGTACTTC
TRBV29-1	TRBJ2-5	TRBD1	large	CSVEASEGDSKETQYF	TGCAGCGTTGAAGCCAGCGAAGGGGACAGTAAAGAGACCCAGTACTTC
TRBV7-9	TRBJ1-1	TRBD1	NA	CASRPRQGVPEAFF	TGTGCCAGCAGACCACGACAGGGCGTCCCTGAAGCTTTCTTT
TRBV24-1	TRBJ2-7	NA	many	CATSAYEQYF	TGTGCCACCAGTGCCTACGAGCAGTACTTC
TRBV7-3	TRBJ2-7	TRBD2	many	CASSQSGGSYEQYF	TGTGCCAGCAGCCAAAGCGGGGGCTCCTACGAGCAGTACTTC
TRBV13	TRBJ2-1	NA	many	CASSLGWGQYNEQFF	TGTGCCAGCAGCTTAGGGTGGGGGCAGTACAATGAGCAGTTCTTC
TRBV4-1	TRBJ2-3	TRBD2	many	CASSRTSGGAEDTQYF	TGCGCCAGCAGCCGGACGAGCGGGGGGGCCGAGGATACGCAGTATTTT
TRBV6-4	TRBJ2-2	NA	many	CASSDSLDTGELFF	TGTGCCAGCAGTGACTCACTAGACACCGGGGAGCTGTTTTTT
TRBV7-9	TRBJ1-2	NA	NA	CASSFSATTRKGNGYTF	TGTGCCAGCAGCTTTTCCGCCACAACCCGTAAGGGTAATGGCTACACCTTC
TRBV3-1	TRBJ2-3	TRBD2	many	CASSHTRGGTDTQYF	TGTGCCAGCAGCCATACGCGGGGGGGCACAGATACGCAGTATTTT
TRBV18	TRBJ1-1	NA	few	CASSESMNTEAFF	TGTGCCAGCTCAGAGTCCATGAACACTGAAGCTTTCTTT